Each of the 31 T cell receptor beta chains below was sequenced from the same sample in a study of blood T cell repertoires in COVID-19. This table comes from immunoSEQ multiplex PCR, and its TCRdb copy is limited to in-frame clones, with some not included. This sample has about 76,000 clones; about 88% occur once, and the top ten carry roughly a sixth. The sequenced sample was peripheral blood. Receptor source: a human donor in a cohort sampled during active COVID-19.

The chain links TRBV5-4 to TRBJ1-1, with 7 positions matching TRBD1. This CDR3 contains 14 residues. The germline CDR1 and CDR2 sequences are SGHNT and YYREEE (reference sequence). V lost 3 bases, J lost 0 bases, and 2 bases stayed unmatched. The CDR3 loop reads CASSSQGMNTEAFF. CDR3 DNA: TGTGCCAGCAGCTCACAGGGGATGAACACTGAAGCTTTCTTT.

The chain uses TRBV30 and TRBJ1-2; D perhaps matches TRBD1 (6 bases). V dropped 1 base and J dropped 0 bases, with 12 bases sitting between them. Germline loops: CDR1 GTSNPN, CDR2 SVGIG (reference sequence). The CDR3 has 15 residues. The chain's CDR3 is CAWSGTGFANYGYTF. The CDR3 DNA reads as TGTGCCTGGAGTGGAACAGGGTTTGCTAACTATGGCTACACCTTC.

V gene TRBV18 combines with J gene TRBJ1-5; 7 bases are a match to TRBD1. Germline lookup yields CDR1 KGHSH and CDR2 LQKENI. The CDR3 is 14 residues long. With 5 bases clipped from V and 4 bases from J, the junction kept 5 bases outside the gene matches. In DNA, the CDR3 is TGTGCCAGCTCAGTGGGACAGCCAAATCAGCCCCAGCATTTT. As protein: CASSVGQPNQPQHF.

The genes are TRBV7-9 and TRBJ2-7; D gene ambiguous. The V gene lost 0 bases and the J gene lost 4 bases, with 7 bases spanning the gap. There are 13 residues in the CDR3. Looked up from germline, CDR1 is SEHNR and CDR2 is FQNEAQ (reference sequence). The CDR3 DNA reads TGTGCCAGCAGCTTAGCCCCGCGGTACGAGCAGTACTTC. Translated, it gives CASSLAPRYEQYF.

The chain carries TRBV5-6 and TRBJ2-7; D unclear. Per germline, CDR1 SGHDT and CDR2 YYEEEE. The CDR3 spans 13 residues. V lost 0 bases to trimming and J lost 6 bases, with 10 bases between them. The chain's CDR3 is CASSLAYYGEQYF. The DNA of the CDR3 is TGTGCCAGCAGCTTGGCTTACTATGGCGAGCAGTACTTC.

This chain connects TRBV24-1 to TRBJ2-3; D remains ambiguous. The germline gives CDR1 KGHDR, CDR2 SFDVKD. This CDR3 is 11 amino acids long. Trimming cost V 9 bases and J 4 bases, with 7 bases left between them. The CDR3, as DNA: TGTGCCACCTCCCTTGCAGATACGCAGTATTTT. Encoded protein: CATSLADTQYF.

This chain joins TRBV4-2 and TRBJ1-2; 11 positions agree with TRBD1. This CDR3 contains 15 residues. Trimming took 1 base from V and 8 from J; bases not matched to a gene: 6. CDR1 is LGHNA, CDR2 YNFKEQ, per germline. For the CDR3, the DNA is TGTGCCAGCAGCCAAGTAGGGGACAGGGGGGAGGGCTACACCTTC. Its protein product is CASSQVGDRGEGYTF.

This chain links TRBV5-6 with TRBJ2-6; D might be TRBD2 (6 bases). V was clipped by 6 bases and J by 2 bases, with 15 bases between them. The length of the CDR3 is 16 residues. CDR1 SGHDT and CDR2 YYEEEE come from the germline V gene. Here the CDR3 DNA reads TGTGCCAGCACCCAAGGCTGGGGGGCTGGGGCCAACGTCCTGACTTTC. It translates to CASTQGWGAGANVLTF.

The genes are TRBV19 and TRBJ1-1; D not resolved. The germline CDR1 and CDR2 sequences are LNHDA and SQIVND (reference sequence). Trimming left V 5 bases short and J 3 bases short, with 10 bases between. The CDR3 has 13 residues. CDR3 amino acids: CASSFGGYTEAFF. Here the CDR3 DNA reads TGTGCCAGTAGTTTTGGCGGTTACACTGAAGCTTTCTTT.

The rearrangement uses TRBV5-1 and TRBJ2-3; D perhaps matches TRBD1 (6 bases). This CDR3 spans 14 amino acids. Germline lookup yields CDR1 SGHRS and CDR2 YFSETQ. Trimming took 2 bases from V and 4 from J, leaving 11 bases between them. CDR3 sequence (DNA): TGCGCCAGCAGCTTCCGGGACACAGCAGATACGCAGTATTTT. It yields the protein CASSFRDTADTQYF.

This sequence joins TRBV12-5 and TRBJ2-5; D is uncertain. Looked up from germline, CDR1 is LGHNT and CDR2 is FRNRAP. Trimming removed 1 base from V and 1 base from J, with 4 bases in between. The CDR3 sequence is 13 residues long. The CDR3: CASGLGAQETQYF. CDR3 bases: TGTGCTAGTGGTTTGGGGGCCCAAGAGACCCAGTACTTC. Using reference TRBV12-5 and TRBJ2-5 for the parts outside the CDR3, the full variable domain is DARVTQTPRHKVTEMGQEVTMRCQPILGHNTVFWYRQTMMQGLELLAYFRNRAPLDDSGMPKDRFSAEMPDATLATLKIQPSEPRDSAVYFCASGLGAQETQYFGPGTRLLVL.

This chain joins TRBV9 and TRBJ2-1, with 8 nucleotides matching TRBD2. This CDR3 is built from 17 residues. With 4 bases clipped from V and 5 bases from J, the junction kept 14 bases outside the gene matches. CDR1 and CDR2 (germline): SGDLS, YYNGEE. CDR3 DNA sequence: TGTGCCAGCAGCCTGAATCCAAGCGGGAGTTTCGACAATGAGCAGTTCTTC. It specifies CASSLNPSGSFDNEQFF.

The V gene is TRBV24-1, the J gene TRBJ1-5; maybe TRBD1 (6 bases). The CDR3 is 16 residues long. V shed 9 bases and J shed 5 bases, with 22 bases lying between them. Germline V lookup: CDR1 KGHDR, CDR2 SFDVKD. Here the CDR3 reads CATRGYPVTGHQPQHF. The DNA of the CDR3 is TGTGCCACCCGGGGCTACCCGGTCACAGGGCATCAGCCCCAGCATTTT.

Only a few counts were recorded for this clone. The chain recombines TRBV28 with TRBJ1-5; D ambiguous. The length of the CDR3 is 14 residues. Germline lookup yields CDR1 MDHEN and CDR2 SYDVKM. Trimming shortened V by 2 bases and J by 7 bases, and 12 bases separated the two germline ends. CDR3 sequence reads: CASSLRGMDQPQHF. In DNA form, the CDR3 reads TGTGCCAGCAGTTTAAGAGGGATGGACCAGCCCCAGCATTTT.

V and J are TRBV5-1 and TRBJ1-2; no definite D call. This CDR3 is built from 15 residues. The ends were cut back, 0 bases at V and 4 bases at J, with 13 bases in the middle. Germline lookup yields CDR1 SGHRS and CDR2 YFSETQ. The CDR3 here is CASSLDISEIYGYTF. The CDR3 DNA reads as TGCGCCAGCAGCTTGGACATTAGCGAGATCTATGGCTACACCTTC.

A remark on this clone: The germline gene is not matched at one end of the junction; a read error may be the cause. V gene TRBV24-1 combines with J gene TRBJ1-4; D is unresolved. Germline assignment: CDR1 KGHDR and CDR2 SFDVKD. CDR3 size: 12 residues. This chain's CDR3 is CATSAISEAGEF. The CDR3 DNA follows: TGTGCCACCAGTGCCATCTCCGAGGCCGGGGAGTTT.

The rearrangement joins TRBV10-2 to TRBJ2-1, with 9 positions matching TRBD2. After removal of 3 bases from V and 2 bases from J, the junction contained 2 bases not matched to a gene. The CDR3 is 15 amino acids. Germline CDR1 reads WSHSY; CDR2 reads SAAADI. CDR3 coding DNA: TGCGCCAGCAGTGAAATAGCGGGGGCCTACAATGAGCAGTTCTTC. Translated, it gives CASSEIAGAYNEQFF.

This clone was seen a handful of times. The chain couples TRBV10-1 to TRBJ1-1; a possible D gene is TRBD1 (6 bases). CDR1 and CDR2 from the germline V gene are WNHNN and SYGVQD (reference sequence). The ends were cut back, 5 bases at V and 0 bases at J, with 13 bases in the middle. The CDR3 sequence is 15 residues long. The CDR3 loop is CASSQSDRMNTEAFF. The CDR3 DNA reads TGCGCCAGCAGTCAATCGGACAGAATGAACACTGAAGCTTTCTTT.

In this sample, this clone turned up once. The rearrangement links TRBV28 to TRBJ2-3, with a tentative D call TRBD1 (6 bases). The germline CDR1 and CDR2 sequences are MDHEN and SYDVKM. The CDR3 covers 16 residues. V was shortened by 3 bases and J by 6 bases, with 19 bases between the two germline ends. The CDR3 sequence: CASSFGNRVLSDTQYF. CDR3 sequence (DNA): TGTGCCAGCAGTTTCGGCAACAGGGTTTTAAGTGATACGCAGTATTTT.

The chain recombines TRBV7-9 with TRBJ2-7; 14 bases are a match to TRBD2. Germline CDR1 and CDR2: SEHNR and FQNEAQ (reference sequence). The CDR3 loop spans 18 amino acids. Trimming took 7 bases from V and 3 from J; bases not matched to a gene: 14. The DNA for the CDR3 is TGTGCCAGCACCGGGTTTGGGACTAGCGGGGGAAACTTCTACGAGCAGTACTTC. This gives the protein CASTGFGTSGGNFYEQYF.

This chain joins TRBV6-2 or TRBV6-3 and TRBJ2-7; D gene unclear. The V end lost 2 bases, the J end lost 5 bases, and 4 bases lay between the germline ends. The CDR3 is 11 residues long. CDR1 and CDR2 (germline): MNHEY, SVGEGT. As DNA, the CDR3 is TGTGCCAGCAGTTACCCCAACGAGCAGTACTTC. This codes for CASSYPNEQYF.

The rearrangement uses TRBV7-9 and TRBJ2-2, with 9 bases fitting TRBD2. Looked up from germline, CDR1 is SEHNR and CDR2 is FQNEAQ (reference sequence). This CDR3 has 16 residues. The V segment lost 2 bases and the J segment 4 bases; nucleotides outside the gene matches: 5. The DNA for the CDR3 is TGTGCCAGCAGCTTACGTCCTAGCGGGGCCACCGGGGAGCTGTTTTTT. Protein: CASSLRPSGATGELFF.

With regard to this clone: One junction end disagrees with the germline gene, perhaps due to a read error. The CDR3 sequence is CASSLAGGAGRTEQYF. The CDR3, as DNA: TGTGCCAGCAGCCTAGCCGGCGGTGCAGGGCGCACCGAGCAGTACTTC. The chain has TRBV7-2 and TRBJ2-7; D tentatively reads TRBD1 or TRBD2 (5 bases each). The germline V gene has CDR1 SGHTA and CDR2 FQGNSA. The CDR3 has 16 amino acids.

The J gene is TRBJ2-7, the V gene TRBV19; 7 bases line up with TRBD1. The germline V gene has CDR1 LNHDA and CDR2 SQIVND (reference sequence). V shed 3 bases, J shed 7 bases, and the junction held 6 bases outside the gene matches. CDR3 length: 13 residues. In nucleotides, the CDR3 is TGTGCCAGTAGTATGACAGGGTCGTATGAGCAGTACTTC. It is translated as CASSMTGSYEQYF. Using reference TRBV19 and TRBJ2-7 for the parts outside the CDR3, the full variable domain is DGGITQSPKYLFRKEGQNVTLSCEQNLNHDAMYWYRQDPGQGLRLIYYSQIVNDFQKGDIAEGYSVSREKKESFPLTVTSAQKNPTAFYLCASSMTGSYEQYFGPGTRLTVT.

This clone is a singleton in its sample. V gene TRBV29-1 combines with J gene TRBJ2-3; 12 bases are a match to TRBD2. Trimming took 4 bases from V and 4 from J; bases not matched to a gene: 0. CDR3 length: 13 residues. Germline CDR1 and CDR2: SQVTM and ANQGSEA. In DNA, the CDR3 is TGCAGCGTTGGACTAGCGGGAGCAGATACGCAGTATTTT. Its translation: CSVGLAGADTQYF.

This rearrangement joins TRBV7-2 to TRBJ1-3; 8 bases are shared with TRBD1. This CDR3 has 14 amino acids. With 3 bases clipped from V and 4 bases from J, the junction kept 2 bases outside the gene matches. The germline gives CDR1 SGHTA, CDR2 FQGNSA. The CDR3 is CASSFGTGGNTIYF. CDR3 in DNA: TGTGCCAGCAGCTTTGGGACAGGCGGAAACACCATATATTTT.

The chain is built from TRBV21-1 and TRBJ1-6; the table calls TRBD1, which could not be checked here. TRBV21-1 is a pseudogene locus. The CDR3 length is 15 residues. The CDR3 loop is CASSKEGARSSPLHF. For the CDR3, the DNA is TGTGCCAGCAGCAAAGAAGGGGCCCGGTCCTCACCCCTCCACTTT.

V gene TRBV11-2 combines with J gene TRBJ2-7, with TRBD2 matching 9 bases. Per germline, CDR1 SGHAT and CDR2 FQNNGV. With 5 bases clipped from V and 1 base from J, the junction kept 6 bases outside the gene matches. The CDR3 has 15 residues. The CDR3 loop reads CASSPQTSGSYEQYF. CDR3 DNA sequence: TGTGCCAGCAGCCCCCAGACTAGCGGATCCTACGAGCAGTACTTC.

CDR3 region: CASSLWLQGGYTF. In DNA form, the CDR3 reads TGTGCCAGCAGTTTATGGCTACAGGGTGGCTACACCTTC. The V and J genes are TRBV28 and TRBJ1-2; tentative D call: TRBD1 (6 bases). Germline CDR1 is MDHEN and CDR2 is SYDVKM. The CDR3 contains 13 residues. V shed 0 bases and J shed 7 bases, with 9 bases lying between them.

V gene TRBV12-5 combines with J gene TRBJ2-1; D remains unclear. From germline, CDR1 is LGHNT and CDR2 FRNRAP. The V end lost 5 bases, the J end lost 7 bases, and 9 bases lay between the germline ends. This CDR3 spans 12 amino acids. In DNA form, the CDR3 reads TGTGCTAGTGGTGTCACAGTAAATGAGCAGTTCTTC. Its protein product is CASGVTVNEQFF.

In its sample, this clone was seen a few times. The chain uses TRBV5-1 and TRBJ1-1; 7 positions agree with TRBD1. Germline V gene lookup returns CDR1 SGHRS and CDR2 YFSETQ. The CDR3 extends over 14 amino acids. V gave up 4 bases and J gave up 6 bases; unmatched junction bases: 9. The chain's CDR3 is CASSPGQLGSEAFF. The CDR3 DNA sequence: TGCGCCAGCAGCCCGGGACAGCTGGGCTCTGAAGCTTTCTTT.